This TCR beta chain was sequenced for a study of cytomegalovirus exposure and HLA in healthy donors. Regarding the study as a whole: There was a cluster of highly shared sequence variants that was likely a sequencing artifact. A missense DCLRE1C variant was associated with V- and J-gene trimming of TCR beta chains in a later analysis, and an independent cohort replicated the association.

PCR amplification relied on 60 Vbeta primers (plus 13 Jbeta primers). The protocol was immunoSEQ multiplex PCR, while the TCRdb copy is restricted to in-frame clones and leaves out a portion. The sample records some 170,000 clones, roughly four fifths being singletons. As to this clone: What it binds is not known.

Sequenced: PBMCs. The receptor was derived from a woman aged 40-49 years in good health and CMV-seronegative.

The DNA for the CDR3 is TGTGCCAGCCGTACCCGGTCACTCAACCCAATGAACACTGAAGCTTTCTTT. Translating it yields CASRTRSLNPMNTEAFF. The rearrangement links TRBV28 to TRBJ1-1; no clear D gene. The CDR3 covers 17 residues. Per germline, CDR1 MDHEN and CDR2 SYDVKM. Deletions cut 8 bases from V and 0 bases from J, with 22 bases between.